This T cell receptor (beta chain) is drawn from a study of somatic mutations in cytotoxic T cells in rheumatoid arthritis. Background on the study: Certain V beta antibody-stained T-cell populations, V beta1+ cells sequenced for TCRB among them, were flow-sorted to nearly 100% purity.

Points from the study as a whole: CD8+ clonality increased with age in rheumatoid arthritis patients but not in healthy controls. Significant differences in CD8+ T-cell clonality were not found between rheumatoid arthritis patients and healthy controls (age-matched).

To note about this clone: Its matching antigen is unknown.

Sequencing was performed with immunoSEQ multiplex PCR; in TCRdb, only in-frame clones are kept and a portion is missing. Of approximately 33,000 clones listed, approximately 84% were seen once; the top ten hold around 3%. The sequence was obtained from a man between 35 and 55 years old in good health. Sequenced material: CD8+ T cells sorted from blood.

The CDR3 coding sequence is TGTGCCAGCAGTTTAGGGCAGAACTATGGCTACACCTTC. It codes for CASSLGQNYGYTF. The chain links TRBV28 to TRBJ1-2; no definite D call. From germline, CDR1 is MDHEN and CDR2 SYDVKM. V was cut by 2 bases and J by 2 bases, with 6 bases left in between. The CDR3 spans 13 residues.